This TCR beta chain was sequenced during a study of beta chain features in type 1 diabetes. General observations from the study: Type 1 diabetes patients had moderately but significantly shorter TCRB CDR3s in all four CD4+ subsets. Whether HLA type influences TCRB rearrangement remained unresolved here. The study found fewer insertions and more deletions at VDJ junctions in type 1 diabetes patients.

Sorted CD4+ subsets: naive, central memory, regulatory, stem cell-like memory (CD45RO/CCR7/CD25/CD127/CD95/CD27 panel). Expressed TCRB transcripts were sequenced because the entire RNA isolate underwent reverse transcription. Clones were read by immunoSEQ multiplex PCR, and TCRdb kept only the in-frame ones, dropping some. The sample lists 810,000 or so clones; roughly a sixth were seen once. This clone was recorded a few times. Its specificity is not known. This CDR3 spans 15 amino acids. The ends lost 3 bases at V and 5 bases at J; junction bases unmatched: 6. From germline, CDR1 is LGHNA and CDR2 YSLEER.

The gene calls are TRBV4-3 and TRBJ2-1, with 8 bases identical to TRBD2. The TCR was taken from a woman younger than 30 in good health. Sequences were obtained from naive CD4+ T cells from blood. Here the CDR3 reads CASSHGTSGHNEQFF. CDR3 nucleotides: TGCGCCAGCAGCCACGGAACTAGCGGCCACAATGAGCAGTTCTTC.